This is a list of T cell receptor beta chains from one sample in a study of human T cells and chemical hapten exposure. TCRdb reprocessed the RACE reads with MiXCR, giving one entry per CDR3 protein. This table has about 350,000 distinct CDR3 sequences, more than 5% appearing once. Sequenced material: whole blood, taken in connection with sensitization to the hapten diphenylcyclopropenone (DPC). These receptors all come from a woman between 18 and 29 years old with alopecia areata. Some clones in this sample may be carry-over from other donors' samples. CDR3s include the opening cysteine and the closing phenylalanine or tryptophan. The D gene is left open where the match is weak. Expanded clones get a size class; other rows say once, few or many, or leave the size out.

TGTGCCAGCAGAATTAGCGGGGGCCTCCAGTATTTT	CASRISGGLQYF	12	TRBD2	many	TRBV6-5	TRBJ2-3
TGCAGTGCTAGAGATGCAGGACAGGGGGGCACAGATACGCAGTATTTT	CSARDAGQGGTDTQYF	16	TRBD1	-	TRBV20-1	TRBJ2-3
TGTGCCATTCCGGGAGCGGCGAACACCGGGGAGCTGTTTTTT	CAIPGAANTGELFF	14	-	many	TRBV6-1	TRBJ2-2
TGCGCCAGCAGCCAAGATTTACAAAGCAGGGTCGCTGGAAACACCATATATTTT	CASSQDLQSRVAGNTIYF	18	-	-	TRBV4-3	TRBJ1-3
TGCGCCAGCAGCCAAGGATTTTTACCGGGGGGAAGCTATGGCTACACCTTC	CASSQGFLPGGSYGYTF	17	-	-	TRBV4-1	TRBJ1-2
TGCAGTGCTAGGTTTGCTAGCGGGGGGGACTACAATGAGCAGTTCTTC	CSARFASGGDYNEQFF	16	TRBD2	few	TRBV20-1	TRBJ2-1
TGTGCCAGCACATCACAGGGAAGGCAGCCCCAGCATTTT	CASTSQGRQPQHF	13	-	-	TRBV6-6	TRBJ1-5
TGTGCCAGCAGATTTGAACGGACGAAAGAAACAGATACGCAGTATTTT	CASRFERTKETDTQYF	16	-	few	TRBV2	TRBJ2-3
TGTGCCAGCAGCTTAGTTGTCTCTAGCGGCCTAGGTACGCAGTATTTT	CASSLVVSSGLGTQYF	16	TRBD2	few	TRBV7-2	TRBJ2-3
TGTGCCAGCAGCCCATATACCATCCCAGGGGATACGCAGTATTTT	CASSPYTIPGDTQYF	15	-	-	TRBV5-4	TRBJ2-3
TGTGCCAGCAAGGTTGGGGGAATGAACACTGAAGCTTTCTTT	CASKVGGMNTEAFF	14	-	many	TRBV12-3/TRBV12-4	TRBJ1-1
TGCGCCAGCAGCTCTCGTCTGGGTGCAACTAATGAAAAACTGTTTTTT	CASSSRLGATNEKLFF	16	-	many	TRBV5-1	TRBJ1-4
TGCAGTGCACCTAACCACAGGGATCTGAACACTGAAGCTTTCTTT	CSAPNHRDLNTEAFF	15	-	many	TRBV20-1	TRBJ1-1
TGCAGTGCTAGTGGCACGGCTCGAGGGAATTCACCCCTCCACTTT	CSASGTARGNSPLHF	15	-	many	TRBV20-1	TRBJ1-6
TGCAGTGCTAGAGACATCGGGCAGGGAAGATCCTTATCACCCCTCCACTTT	CSARDIGQGRSLSPLHF	17	-	-	TRBV20-1	TRBJ1-6
TGCAGTGCTCCTAGGGGGGCAGTGGTTGCGCCCCAGCATTTT	CSAPRGAVVAPQHF	14	-	-	TRBV20-1	TRBJ1-5
TGTGCCAGCACCGGGACTAGCGGGGGAGATACGCAGTATTTT	CASTGTSGGDTQYF	14	TRBD2	-	TRBV12-3/TRBV12-4	TRBJ2-3
TGTGCCATCAGTGAGTCCCAGGGGGCCATTGACGAGCAGTACTTC	CAISESQGAIDEQYF	15	TRBD1	many	TRBV10-3	TRBJ2-7
TGTGCCAGCAGTCGGACAGGGGGCTCAGGAGGCTACACCTTC	CASSRTGGSGGYTF	14	TRBD1	few	TRBV6-2/TRBV6-3	TRBJ1-2
TGTGCCAGCAGCTTAAGCCAGAGCACAGATACGCAGTATTTT	CASSLSQSTDTQYF	14	-	few	TRBV7-2	TRBJ2-3
TGTGCCATCAGCCCCCGGACAGGGAATTCACCCCTCCACTTT	CAISPRTGNSPLHF	14	TRBD1	few	TRBV10-3	TRBJ1-6
TGTGCCAGCAGCCCGCGGCTCCCAACCTACTTCTCTGGAAACACCATATATTTT	CASSPRLPTYFSGNTIYF	18	-	many	TRBV6-1	TRBJ1-3